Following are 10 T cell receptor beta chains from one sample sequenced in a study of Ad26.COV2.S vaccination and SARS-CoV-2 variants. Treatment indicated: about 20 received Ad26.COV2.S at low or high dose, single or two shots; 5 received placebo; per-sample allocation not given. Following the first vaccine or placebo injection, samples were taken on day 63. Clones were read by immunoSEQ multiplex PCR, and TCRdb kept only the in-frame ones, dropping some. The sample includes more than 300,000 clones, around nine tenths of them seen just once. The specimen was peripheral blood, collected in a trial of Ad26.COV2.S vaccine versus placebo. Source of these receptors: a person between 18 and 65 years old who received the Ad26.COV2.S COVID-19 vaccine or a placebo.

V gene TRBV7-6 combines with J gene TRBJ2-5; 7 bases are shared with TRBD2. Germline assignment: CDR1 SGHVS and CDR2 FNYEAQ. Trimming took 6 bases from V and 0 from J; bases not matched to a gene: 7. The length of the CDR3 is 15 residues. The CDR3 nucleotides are TGTGCCAGCAGTCTGGGGGGGGGAAACCAAGAGACCCAGTACTTC. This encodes CASSLGGGNQETQYF.

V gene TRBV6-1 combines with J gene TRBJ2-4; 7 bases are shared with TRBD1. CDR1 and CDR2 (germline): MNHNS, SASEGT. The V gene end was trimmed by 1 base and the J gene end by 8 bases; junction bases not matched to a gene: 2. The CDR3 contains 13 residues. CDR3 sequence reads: CASSEVTGDIQYF. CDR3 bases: TGTGCCAGCAGTGAAGTTACAGGGGACATTCAGTACTTC.

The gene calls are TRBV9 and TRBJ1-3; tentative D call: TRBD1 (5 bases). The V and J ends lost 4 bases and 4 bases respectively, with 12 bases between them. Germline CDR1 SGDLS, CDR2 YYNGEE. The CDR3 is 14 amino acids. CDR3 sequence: CASSHAGHGNTIYF. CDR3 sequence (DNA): TGTGCCAGCAGCCATGCAGGGCACGGAAACACCATATATTTT.

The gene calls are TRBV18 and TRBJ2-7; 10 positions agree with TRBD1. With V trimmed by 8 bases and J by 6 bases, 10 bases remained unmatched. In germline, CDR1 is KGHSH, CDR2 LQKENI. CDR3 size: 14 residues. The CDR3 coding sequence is TGTGCCAGCGGGCGAGGGACAGGGGTAAGCGAGCAGTACTTC. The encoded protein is CASGRGTGVSEQYF.

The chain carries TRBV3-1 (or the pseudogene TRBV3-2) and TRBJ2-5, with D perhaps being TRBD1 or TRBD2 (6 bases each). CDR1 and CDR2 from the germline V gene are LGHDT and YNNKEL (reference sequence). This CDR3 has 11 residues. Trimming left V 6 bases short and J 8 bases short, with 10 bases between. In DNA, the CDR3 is TGTGCCAGCAGGGGGGGCAGCACCCAGTACTTC. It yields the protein CASRGGSTQYF.

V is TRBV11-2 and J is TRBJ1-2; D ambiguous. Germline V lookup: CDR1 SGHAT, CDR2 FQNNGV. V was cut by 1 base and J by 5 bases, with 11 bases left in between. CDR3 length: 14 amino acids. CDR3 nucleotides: TGTGCCAGCAGCTTAGGTGTAGGGCTATATGGCTACACCTTC. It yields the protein CASSLGVGLYGYTF.

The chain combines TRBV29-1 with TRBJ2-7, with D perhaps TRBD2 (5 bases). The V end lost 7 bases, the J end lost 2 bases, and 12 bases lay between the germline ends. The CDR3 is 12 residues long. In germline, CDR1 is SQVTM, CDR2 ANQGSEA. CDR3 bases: TGCAGCGCCTTAGACGGGACCTACGAGCAGTACTTC. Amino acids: CSALDGTYEQYF.

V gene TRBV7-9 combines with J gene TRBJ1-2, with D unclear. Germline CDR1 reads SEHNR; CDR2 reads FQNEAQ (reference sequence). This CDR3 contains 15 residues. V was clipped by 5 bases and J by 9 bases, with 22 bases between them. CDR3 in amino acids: CASSPRPLSASRYTF. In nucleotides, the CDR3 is TGTGCCAGCAGCCCTCGACCGCTGTCCGCAAGTCGCTACACCTTC.

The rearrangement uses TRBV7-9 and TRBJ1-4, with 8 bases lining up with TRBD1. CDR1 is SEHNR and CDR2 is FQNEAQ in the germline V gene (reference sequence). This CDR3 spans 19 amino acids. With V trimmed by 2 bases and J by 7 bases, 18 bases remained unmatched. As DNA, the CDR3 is TGTGCCAGCAGCTTAACATTTGGCCAGCAGGGGGCGCGAAGTGAAAAACTGTTTTTT. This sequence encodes CASSLTFGQQGARSEKLFF.

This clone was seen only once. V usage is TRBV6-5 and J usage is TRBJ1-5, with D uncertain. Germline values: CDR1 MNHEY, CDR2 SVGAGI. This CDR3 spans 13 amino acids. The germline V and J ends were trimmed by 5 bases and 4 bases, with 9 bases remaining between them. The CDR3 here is CASSTELNQPQHF. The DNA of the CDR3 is TGTGCCAGCAGTACGGAACTAAATCAGCCCCAGCATTTT.